These 29 T cell receptor beta chains were sequenced from one sample in a study of CD8+CD57+ T cells in acquired aplastic anemia. Profiles of TCR beta VDJ and CDR3 were generated from a genomic DNA template. Via MiXCR, TCRdb re-called the reads, giving one row per CDR3 protein. This table holds around 80,000 distinct CDR3 sequences, around 70% found once. Only patients with CD8+CD57+ cell expansion on flow cytometry were chosen for sequencing. The source material was sorted CD4+, CD8+, or CD8+CD57+ T cells (not recorded which) from PBMCs. The receptor set was obtained from a human donor with aplastic anemia.

V gene TRBV15 combines with J gene TRBJ2-1, with D possibly being TRBD1 (6 bases). CDR3 length: 15 amino acids. Trimming removed 1 base from V and 8 bases from J, with 15 bases in between. The germline V gene has CDR1 LNHNV and CDR2 YYDKDF (reference sequence). The CDR3 loop is CATSRAFRGWDEQFF. DNA for the CDR3: TGTGCCACCAGCAGAGCTTTCAGGGGCTGGGATGAGCAGTTCTTC.

This clonotype was picked up a small number of times. Written as DNA, the CDR3 is TGTGCCAGCAGCTTATACGAGACATCAACTTATGGCTACACCTTC. It specifies CASSLYETSTYGYTF. The chain couples TRBV7-9 to TRBJ1-2; no reliable D call. Trimming removed 2 bases at V and 5 bases at J, with 15 bases between. This CDR3 has 15 amino acids. Germline CDR1 is SEHNR and CDR2 is FQNEAQ (reference sequence).

This chain uses TRBV7-6 with TRBJ1-2; no definite D call. This CDR3 region has 18 residues. CDR1 SGHVS and CDR2 FNYEAQ come from the germline V gene. The germline V and J ends were trimmed by 0 bases and 2 bases, with 19 bases remaining between them. CDR3 loop: CASSLAAGSPVPNYGYTF. The CDR3 bases are TGTGCCAGCAGCTTAGCCGCCGGGAGCCCCGTCCCCAACTATGGCTACACCTTC. Using reference TRBV7-6 and TRBJ1-2 for the parts outside the CDR3, the full variable domain is GAGVSQSPRYKVTKRGQDVALRCDPISGHVSLYWYRQALGQGPEFLTYFNYEAQQDKSGLPNDRFSAERPEGSISTLTIQRTEQRDSAMYRCASSLAAGSPVPNYGYTFGSGTRLTVV.

This clonotype came up a few times. The chain joins TRBV25-1 to TRBJ2-7; weak D call: TRBD1 (6 bases). This CDR3 has 15 amino acids. V was trimmed by 6 bases and J by 6 bases, leaving 21 bases between them. Germline lookup yields CDR1 MGHDK and CDR2 SYGVNS. The CDR3 nucleotides read TGTGCCAGCAGCCAGACAGGTGATTATAAGGGCGAGCAGTACTTC. It is translated as CASSQTGDYKGEQYF.

This clonotype was recorded many times. This chain joins TRBV9 and TRBJ2-3; TRBD2 might be the D (6 bases). Germline V gene data show CDR1 as SGDLS and CDR2 as YYNGEE. The V gene lost 0 bases and the J gene lost 6 bases, with 8 bases spanning the gap. CDR3 size: 13 residues. The CDR3 loop reads CASSVEGRDTQYF. The CDR3 nucleotides are TGTGCCAGCAGCGTAGAGGGGAGGGATACGCAGTATTTT.

The chain links TRBV25-1 to TRBJ1-4; tentatively, D is TRBD1 (5 bases). The germline gives CDR1 MGHDK, CDR2 SYGVNS. V was trimmed by 6 bases and J by 8 bases, leaving 10 bases between them. The CDR3 is 12 amino acids. CDR3 sequence: CASRGDGEKLFF. The CDR3 region has the DNA TGTGCCAGCAGGGGGGATGGAGAAAAACTGTTTTTT.

The table lists this clonotype with a few counts. This chain links TRBV5-1 with TRBJ2-3, with D perhaps TRBD1 (7 bases). The CDR3 length is 15 residues. V was trimmed by 5 bases and J by 0 bases, leaving 13 bases between them. Germline assignment: CDR1 SGHRS and CDR2 YFSETQ. The CDR3 sequence is CASRRRGQSTDTQYF. In DNA form, the CDR3 reads TGCGCCAGCAGACGGAGGGGACAGAGCACAGATACGCAGTATTTT.

The chain couples TRBV4-1 to TRBJ2-1; D is ambiguous. Trimming left V 1 base short and J 9 bases short, with 10 bases between. The CDR3 runs to 13 residues. Germline-derived CDR1 and CDR2 are MGHRA and YSYEKL. For the CDR3, the DNA is TGCGCCAGCAGCCAAGGGCGCATATCTGAGCAGTTCTTC. The encoded protein is CASSQGRISEQFF.

On this clonotype itself: The junction departs from germline at one end; a sequencing error may be responsible. J is TRBJ2-7 and V is TRBV11-1, with D possibly TRBD2 on 5 matching bases. This CDR3 has 16 amino acids. Germline assignment: CDR1 SGHAT and CDR2 FQDESV (reference sequence). The CDR3 here is CASSLASRGTLSEQYF. CDR3 DNA sequence: TGTGCCAGCAGCTTAGCGTCCCGGGGTACCCTTTCCGAGCAATACTTC.

The genes are TRBV24-1 and TRBJ2-1; no definite D call. Germline V gives CDR1 KGHDR, CDR2 SFDVKD. Trimming shortened V by 4 bases and J by 4 bases, and 7 bases separated the two germline ends. The CDR3 is made up of 13 amino acids. The CDR3 reads CATSEGIYNEQFF. The CDR3 DNA is TGTGCCACCAGTGAAGGGATATACAATGAGCAGTTCTTC.

This chain joins TRBV7-2 and TRBJ1-1; 7 bases are a match to TRBD1. CDR1 and CDR2 (germline): SGHTA, FQGNSA. The V and J ends lost 3 bases and 7 bases, in that order; junction bases with no gene match: 11. The CDR3 is 15 amino acids. CDR3 residues: CASSFPRQGPFEAFF. DNA of the CDR3: TGTGCCAGCAGCTTTCCTAGACAGGGACCGTTTGAAGCTTTCTTT.

With regard to this clonotype: One junction end disagrees with the germline gene, perhaps due to a read error. The CDR3 nucleotides read TGCGCCAGCAGCTGGACTAGCGGGAGGGCCTATGAGCAGTACTTC. This encodes CASSWTSGRAYEQYF. The chain carries TRBV5-1 and TRBJ2-7, with TRBD2 identical over 15 bases. This CDR3 is built from 15 residues. CDR1 and CDR2 from the germline V gene are SGHRS and YFSETQ.

The V and J genes are TRBV29-1 and TRBJ2-1; D is ambiguous. The CDR3 sequence is 13 residues long. With 7 bases removed from V and 3 bases from J, the gap between germline ends came to 13 bases. Germline V gene data show CDR1 as SQVTM and CDR2 as ANQGSEA. The CDR3 DNA reads TGCAGCGCGATCGAAGGCAACTACAATGAGCAGTTCTTC. Translated: CSAIEGNYNEQFF.

This clonotype was recorded once. The V call is TRBV10-1, the J call TRBJ1-1; no clear D. V lost 6 bases to trimming and J lost 1 base, with 9 bases between them. The CDR3 sequence is 13 residues long. Germline V gene sequence: CDR1 WNHNN, CDR2 SYGVQD (reference sequence). CDR3 sequence (DNA): TGCGCCAGCAGAGTGGGTCCGAACACTGAAGCTTTCTTT. Its translation is CASRVGPNTEAFF.

The rearrangement joins TRBV11-2 to TRBJ1-1; 8 bases are shared with TRBD1. CDR3 length: 14 residues. The V and J ends lost 1 base and 8 bases, in that order; junction bases with no gene match: 6. Germline CDR1 is SGHAT and CDR2 is FQNNGV. Here the CDR3 reads CASSLGGTGSEAFF. The DNA for the CDR3 is TGTGCCAGCAGCTTAGGTGGGACAGGCTCCGAAGCTTTCTTT.

This clonotype was observed a handful of times. The V gene is TRBV7-3, the J gene TRBJ1-6; unclear D gene. The CDR3 extends over 14 amino acids. Per the germline V gene, CDR1 is SGHTA and CDR2 is FQGTGA. V was cut by 6 bases and J by 3 bases, with 9 bases left in between. The CDR3 here is CASSGEGYNSPLHF. The CDR3 DNA follows: TGTGCCAGCAGTGGGGAGGGCTATAATTCACCCCTCCACTTT. Filled out from reference TRBV7-3 and TRBJ1-6, the complete variable domain reads GAGVSQTPSNKVTEKGKYVELRCDPISGHTALYWYRQSLGQGPEFLIYFQGTGAADDSGLPNDRFFAVRPEGSVSTLKIQRTERGDSAVYLCASSGEGYNSPLHFGNGTRLTVT.

This sequence joins TRBV10-3 and TRBJ1-2; D ambiguous. Germline CDR1 ENHRY, CDR2 SYGVKD. The CDR3 extends over 13 amino acids. Trimming removed 2 bases at V and 4 bases at J, with 8 bases between. CDR3 nucleotides: TGTGCCATCAGTGAGGCCCTAACCTATGGCTACACCTTC. Protein: CAISEALTYGYTF.

The V and J genes are TRBV25-1 and TRBJ1-6, with D perhaps TRBD1 (6 bases). V lost 7 bases and J 4 bases, leaving 11 bases between the germline ends. The CDR3 runs 14 residues. The germline V gene has CDR1 MGHDK and CDR2 SYGVNS. CDR3 bases: TGTGCCAGCACCGAAGGGGGGTATAATTCACCCCTCCACTTT. It encodes CASTEGGYNSPLHF. Drawing the rest from reference TRBV25-1 and TRBJ1-6, the complete variable domain is EADIYQTPRYLVIGTGKKITLECSQTMGHDKMYWYQQDPGMELHLIHYSYGVNSTEKGDLSSESTVSRIRTEHFPLTLESARPSHTSQYLCASTEGGYNSPLHFGNGTRLTVT.

The DNA of the CDR3 is TGTGCCAGCAGCTTAGTGGTGGGGGGAGGCACAGATACGCAGTATTTT. Translated: CASSLVVGGGTDTQYF. The chain has TRBV7-8 and TRBJ2-3, with D perhaps matching TRBD2 (6 bases). The CDR3 covers 16 residues. CDR1 is SGHVS and CDR2 is FQNEAQ in the germline V gene. Deletions cut 1 base from V and 1 base from J, with 12 bases between. The entire variable domain, with the rest obtained from reference TRBV7-8 and TRBJ2-3, is as follows: GAGVSQSPRYKVAKRGQDVALRCDPISGHVSLFWYQQALGQGPEFLTYFQNEAQLDKSGLPSDRFFAERPEGSVSTLKIQRTQQEDSAVYLCASSLVVGGGTDTQYFGPGTRLTVL.

In nucleotides, the CDR3 is TGTGCCAGCAGTGACTCTATTGGCGGGAGCTCCAATGAGCAGTTCTTC. It specifies CASSDSIGGSSNEQFF. This chain connects TRBV6-4 to TRBJ2-1, with 7 bases aligning to TRBD2. Trimming cost V 0 bases and J 6 bases; bases outside gene matches: 8. The germline CDR1 and CDR2 sequences are MRHNA and SNTAGT. This CDR3 comprises 16 residues.

This clonotype was found a few times. This chain links TRBV25-1 with TRBJ1-1; D remains ambiguous. There are 16 residues in the CDR3. With 1 base removed from V and 1 base from J, the gap between germline ends came to 13 bases. Germline V gene lookup returns CDR1 MGHDK and CDR2 SYGVNS. The CDR3 loop is CASSESTLGGNTEAFF. CDR3 DNA sequence: TGTGCCAGCAGTGAATCGACGCTCGGTGGGAACACTGAAGCTTTCTTT.

This clonotype was found many times. The rearrangement joins TRBV7-3 to TRBJ1-6; 9 bases fit TRBD1. The germline gives CDR1 SGHTA, CDR2 FQGTGA. V gave up 5 bases and J gave up 9 bases; unmatched junction bases: 8. The length of the CDR3 is 15 residues. The CDR3 nucleotides are TGTGCCAGCAGCACGGGACAGGGTTGGTCTTCACCCCTCCACTTT. Its protein product is CASSTGQGWSSPLHF.

V is TRBV20-1 and J is TRBJ2-7, with TRBD1 as a possible D gene (5 bases). This CDR3 contains 14 residues. The V end lost 3 bases, the J end lost 2 bases, and 14 bases lay between the germline ends. The V gene's germline CDR1 is DFQATT and CDR2 SNEGSKA (reference sequence). Here the CDR3 reads CSASVPGNTYEQYF. The DNA for the CDR3 is TGCAGTGCTAGTGTTCCAGGGAATACCTACGAGCAGTACTTC.

The chain recombines TRBV7-2 with TRBJ1-1; D ambiguous. In germline, CDR1 is SGHTA, CDR2 FQGNSA. V was pared by 3 bases and J by 0 bases, with 5 bases between. The CDR3 contains 13 residues. This chain's CDR3 is CASSFEMNTEAFF. The CDR3 DNA is TGTGCCAGCAGCTTTGAAATGAACACTGAAGCTTTCTTT.

The chain links TRBV5-4 to TRBJ2-1, with D tentatively TRBD2 (5 bases). V was clipped by 4 bases and J by 7 bases, with 12 bases between them. The CDR3 spans 13 residues. Germline CDR1 SGHNT, CDR2 YYREEE (reference sequence). The CDR3 region is CASSEVPGNEQFF. In DNA form, the CDR3 reads TGTGCCAGCAGCGAGGTCCCGGGAAATGAGCAGTTCTTC.

The V gene is TRBV12-3 or TRBV12-4, the J gene TRBJ2-6; possibly TRBD1 for D (5 bases). The V gene lost 8 bases and the J gene lost 0 bases, with 20 bases spanning the gap. The CDR3 covers 18 residues. The CDR3 spells CASLRAGPGPSGANVLTF. In DNA, the CDR3 is TGTGCCAGCCTCCGAGCAGGCCCAGGGCCCTCTGGGGCCAACGTCCTGACTTTC.

This sequence joins TRBV7-8 and TRBJ1-1; no firm D call. The V and J ends lost 1 base and 1 base respectively, with 7 bases between them. Germline V CDR1 and CDR2: SGHVS, FQNEAQ. The CDR3 is made up of 14 amino acids. The CDR3 DNA reads TGTGCCAGCAGCTTAGTCCCTTCGAACACTGAAGCTTTCTTT. Its protein is CASSLVPSNTEAFF.

The rearrangement links TRBV7-8 to TRBJ2-7; no definite D call. Per the germline V gene, CDR1 is SGHVS and CDR2 is FQNEAQ. The ends were cut back, 6 bases at V and 6 bases at J, with 9 bases in the middle. The CDR3 has 11 residues. CDR3 sequence reads: CASRREGEQYF. The CDR3 DNA sequence: TGTGCCAGCAGAAGGGAAGGCGAGCAGTACTTC.

Ten or more counts support this clonotype. The chain has TRBV20-1 and TRBJ2-3, with unresolved D. The V gene lost 5 bases and the J gene lost 0 bases, with 12 bases spanning the gap. The CDR3 covers 14 residues. Germline V gene sequence: CDR1 DFQATT, CDR2 SNEGSKA (reference sequence). CDR3 residues: CSAPLESSTDTQYF. The CDR3 region has the DNA TGCAGTGCTCCGTTGGAGTCTAGCACAGATACGCAGTATTTT.